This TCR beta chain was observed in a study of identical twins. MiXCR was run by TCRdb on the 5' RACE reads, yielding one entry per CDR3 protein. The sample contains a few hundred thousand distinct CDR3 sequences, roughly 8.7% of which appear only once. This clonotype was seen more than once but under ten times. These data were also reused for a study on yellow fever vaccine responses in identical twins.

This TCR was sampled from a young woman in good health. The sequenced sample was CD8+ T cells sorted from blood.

CDR3 coding DNA: TGCAGCGTTAAGGCGGGATTCTACGAGCAGTACTTC. As protein: CSVKAGFYEQYF. V usage is TRBV29-1 and J usage is TRBJ2-7; TRBD2 might be the D (6 bases). The CDR3 has 12 amino acids. Germline-derived CDR1 and CDR2 are SQVTM and ANQGSEA. V shed 5 bases and J shed 3 bases, with 11 bases lying between them.